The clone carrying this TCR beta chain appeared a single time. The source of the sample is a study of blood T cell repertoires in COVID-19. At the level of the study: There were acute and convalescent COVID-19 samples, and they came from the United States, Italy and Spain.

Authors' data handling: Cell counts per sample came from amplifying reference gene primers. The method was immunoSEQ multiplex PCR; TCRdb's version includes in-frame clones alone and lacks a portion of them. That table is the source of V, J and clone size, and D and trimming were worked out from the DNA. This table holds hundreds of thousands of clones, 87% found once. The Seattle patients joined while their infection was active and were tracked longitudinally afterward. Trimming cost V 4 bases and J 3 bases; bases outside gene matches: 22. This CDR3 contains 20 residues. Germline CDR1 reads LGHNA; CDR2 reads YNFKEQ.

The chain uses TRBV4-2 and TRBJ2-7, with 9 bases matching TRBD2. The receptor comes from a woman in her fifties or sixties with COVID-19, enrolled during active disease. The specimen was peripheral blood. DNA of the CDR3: TGTGCCAGCAGCCTCCCCCCGGCTAGCGGGGACCACACTCTCGGCTACGAGCAGTACTTC. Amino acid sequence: CASSLPPASGDHTLGYEQYF.